This T cell receptor beta chain was captured by sequencing in a study of CD8 T cells in Susac syndrome. Germline-derived CDR1 and CDR2 are SEHNR and FQNEAQ (reference sequence). This CDR3 comprises 15 residues. Trimming left V 5 bases short and J 6 bases short, with 20 bases between. cDNA came from approximately 0.5 to 1 ug RNA primed by random hexamers. TCRdb independently ran MiXCR on the immunoSEQ multiplex PCR reads; one entry per CDR3 protein. The repertoire includes roughly 140,000 distinct CDR3 sequences, around 95% of them detected once, and 0.14% to 0.15% sits in the top ten. CD8+ and CD4+ T cells circulating in blood were sequenced for TCR beta.

The sequenced sample was CD8+ T cells from PBMCs. This clonotype was sampled from a human donor with multiple sclerosis. The gene calls are TRBV7-9 and TRBJ2-7; D ambiguous. CDR3 loop: CASSHSFGLLFEQYF. CDR3 nucleotides: TGTGCCAGCAGCCATTCTTTCGGGCTCCTATTCGAGCAGTACTTC.